Presented here are 9 T cell receptor beta chains from one specimen sequenced in a study of blood T cell repertoires in COVID-19. Sequencing was performed with immunoSEQ multiplex PCR; in TCRdb, only in-frame clones are kept and a portion is missing. The sample has about 190,000 clones; approximately 86% are singletons. Sequenced sample: peripheral blood. The receptors were sampled from a woman aged 25 to 45 with active or convalescent COVID-19.

The chain employs TRBV5-5 and TRBJ2-2; D perhaps matches TRBD1 (5 bases). The CDR3 has 15 residues. V lost 2 bases and J 3 bases, leaving 11 bases between the germline ends. Germline V gene sequence: CDR1 SGHKS, CDR2 YYEKEE (reference sequence). DNA of the CDR3: TGTGCCAGCAGCTTTTCCAGGGCGGACACCGGGGAGCTGTTTTTT. Translating gives CASSFSRADTGELFF.

The rearrangement links TRBV3-1 (or the pseudogene TRBV3-2) to TRBJ1-1; possibly TRBD1 for D (5 bases). V lost 5 bases, J lost 5 bases, and 18 bases lay in between. CDR3 length: 15 amino acids. Germline CDR1 and CDR2: LGHDT and YNNKEL (reference sequence). As DNA, the CDR3 is TGTGCCAGCAGCTCCCGCGGCGGGGCGGGGACTGAAGCTTTCTTT. This codes for CASSSRGGAGTEAFF.

The chain links TRBV5-1 to TRBJ1-2, with 7 bases identical to TRBD1. Germline V gene sequence: CDR1 SGHRS, CDR2 YFSETQ. Trimming cost V 5 bases and J 6 bases; bases outside gene matches: 13. The CDR3 has 15 amino acids. CDR3 DNA sequence: TGCGCCAGCAGTCAAACCCGGACAGGAGCGGATGGCTACACCTTC. Its protein product is CASSQTRTGADGYTF.

V usage is TRBV15 and J usage is TRBJ1-2; D gene unclear. V lost 2 bases to trimming and J lost 4 bases, with 14 bases between them. The CDR3 extends over 15 amino acids. CDR1 and CDR2 (germline): LNHNV, YYDKDF (reference sequence). CDR3 DNA: TGTGCCACCAGCAGACTCTCTCCTGAGGGCTATGGCTACACCTTC. This codes for CATSRLSPEGYGYTF.

The rearrangement links TRBV28 to TRBJ2-7; TRBD1 agrees at 8 bases. V dropped 5 bases and J dropped 6; count of bases not matched to a gene: 24. Germline CDR1 is MDHEN and CDR2 is SYDVKM. This CDR3 has 19 amino acids. The DNA for the CDR3 is TGTGCCAGCAGTGCAATTCCCGCCTCAGGGGGCGCGGGTCTGGGCGAGCAGTACTTC. This translates into CASSAIPASGGAGLGEQYF.

The chain uses TRBV18 and TRBJ2-7; TRBD2 matches at 13 bases. Per the germline V gene, CDR1 is KGHSH and CDR2 is LQKENI. V was pared by 3 bases and J by 5 bases, with 7 bases of the junction left unmatched. The CDR3 is 16 amino acids. CDR3 coding DNA: TGTGCCAGCTCACCGTTTCAAGGACTAGCGGGAGACGAGCAGTACTTC. Amino acids: CASSPFQGLAGDEQYF. The entire variable domain, with the rest obtained from reference TRBV18 and TRBJ2-7, is as follows: NAGVMQNPRHLVRRRGQEARLRCSPMKGHSHVYWYRQLPEEGLKFMVYLQKENIIDESGMPKERFSAEFPKEGPSILRIQQVVRGDSAAYFCASSPFQGLAGDEQYFGPGTRLTVT.

V is TRBV2 and J is TRBJ2-3, with a weak D call TRBD2 (5 bases). CDR3 length equals 11 residues. The V end lost 3 bases, the J end lost 8 bases, and 6 bases lay between the germline ends. Germline-derived CDR1 and CDR2 are SNHLY and FYNNEI. CDR3: CASSEAGTQYF. The CDR3 DNA sequence: TGTGCCAGCAGTGAGGCGGGTACGCAGTATTTT.

Worth noting for this clone: At one end the junction does not follow the germline gene, possibly because of a read error. The chain recombines TRBV24-1 with TRBJ2-1; 7 bases are shared with TRBD1. Germline V gives CDR1 KGHDR, CDR2 SFDVKD. The CDR3 extends over 13 amino acids. In DNA form, the CDR3 reads TGTGTCACCAAGGACAGGTTTTACAATGAGCAGTTCTTC. Protein product: CVTKDRFYNEQFF.

This clone occurred a few times. The genes are TRBV19 and TRBJ1-3; 8 positions match TRBD1. Germline values: CDR1 LNHDA, CDR2 SQIVND (reference sequence). V lost 5 bases and J lost 2; bases outside the gene matches: 17. There are 19 residues in the CDR3. This chain's CDR3 is CASSPGVRGRSPTGNTIYF. The CDR3 nucleotides are TGTGCCAGTAGTCCCGGTGTCAGGGGGCGTTCCCCCACTGGAAACACCATATATTTT.